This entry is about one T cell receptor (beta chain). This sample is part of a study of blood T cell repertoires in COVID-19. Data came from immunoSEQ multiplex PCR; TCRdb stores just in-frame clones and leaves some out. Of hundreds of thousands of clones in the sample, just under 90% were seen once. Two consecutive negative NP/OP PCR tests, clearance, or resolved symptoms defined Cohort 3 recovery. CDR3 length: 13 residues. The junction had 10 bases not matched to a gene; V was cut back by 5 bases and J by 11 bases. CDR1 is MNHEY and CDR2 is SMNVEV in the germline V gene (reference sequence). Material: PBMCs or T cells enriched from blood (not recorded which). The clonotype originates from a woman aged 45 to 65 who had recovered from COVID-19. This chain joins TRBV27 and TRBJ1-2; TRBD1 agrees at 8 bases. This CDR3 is CASSPPGQGGYTF. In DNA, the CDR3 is TGTGCCAGCAGTCCGCCCGGACAGGGAGGGTACACCTTC.